Presented here are 21 T cell receptor beta chains from one specimen sequenced in a study of blood T cell repertoires in COVID-19. Data came from immunoSEQ multiplex PCR; TCRdb stores just in-frame clones and leaves some out. Of roughly 250,000 clones listed, 88% were seen once; the top ten hold 1.2%. The specimen sequenced was PBMCs or T cells enriched from blood (not recorded which). All receptors come from a woman aged 40-49 years with acute COVID-19.

As to this clone: The same CDR3 arises from other DNA sequences in this sample as well. The chain combines TRBV15 with TRBJ2-1; TRBD2 agrees at 7 bases. This CDR3 is built from 15 residues. Unmatched junction bases numbered 0, after V lost 1 base and J lost 0 bases. Looked up from germline, CDR1 is LNHNV and CDR2 is YYDKDF (reference sequence). The CDR3, as DNA: TGTGCCACCAGCAGAGCGGGAGGCTCCTACAATGAGCAGTTCTTC. This gives the protein CATSRAGGSYNEQFF.

As for this clone: The same CDR3 arises from other DNA sequences in this sample as well. V gene TRBV28 combines with J gene TRBJ2-7; D call uncertain. The ends were cut back, 5 bases at V and 4 bases at J, with 9 bases in the middle. Germline V gene sequence: CDR1 MDHEN, CDR2 SYDVKM. The CDR3 spans 12 residues. CDR3 DNA sequence: TGTGCCAGCAGTCTTCTATCATACGAGCAGTACTTC. This codes for CASSLLSYEQYF.

V usage is TRBV5-1 and J usage is TRBJ2-5; TRBD2 matches 7 bases. The germline gives CDR1 SGHRS, CDR2 YFSETQ. Trimming cost V 2 bases and J 5 bases; bases outside gene matches: 6. The CDR3 is 14 residues long. Written as DNA, the CDR3 is TGCGCCAGCAGCTTTTCGTCGGGAGGCGAGACCCAGTACTTC. Translated: CASSFSSGGETQYF.

This chain connects TRBV6-4 to TRBJ2-1; D is perhaps TRBD2 (5 bases). The CDR3 contains 11 residues. Germline values: CDR1 MRHNA, CDR2 SNTAGT. The germline V and J ends were trimmed by 6 bases and 13 bases, with 13 bases remaining between them. The CDR3 sequence is CASREGLSQFF. The CDR3 DNA reads TGTGCCAGCAGGGAAGGACTGTCTCAGTTCTTC.

The V call is TRBV4-2, the J call TRBJ1-2; D may be TRBD1 (6 bases). Germline-derived CDR1 and CDR2 are LGHNA and YNFKEQ. The CDR3 loop spans 15 amino acids. The V end was cut by 0 bases, the J end by 3 bases, with 11 bases between. CDR3 sequence reads: CASSQEGRGDYGYTF. CDR3 DNA sequence: TGTGCCAGCAGCCAAGAGGGGAGGGGGGACTATGGCTACACCTTC.

The chain links TRBV3-1 (or the pseudogene TRBV3-2) to TRBJ2-1, with a possible D match to TRBD2 (7 bases). Deletions cut 4 bases from V and 5 bases from J, with 18 bases between. CDR3 length: 16 amino acids. Germline V CDR1 and CDR2: LGHDT, YNNKEL (reference sequence). Written as DNA, the CDR3 is TGTGCCAGCAGCCGGGGGACCGGGGGGACAAACAATGAGCAGTTCTTC. Encoded protein: CASSRGTGGTNNEQFF.

The V gene is TRBV7-8, the J gene TRBJ1-2; 7 bases agree with TRBD1. Germline lookup yields CDR1 SGHVS and CDR2 FQNEAQ. V shed 4 bases and J 2 bases; nucleotides not matched to a gene: 7. This CDR3 has 15 amino acids. The CDR3 region is CASSSKTGRNYGYTF. The CDR3 DNA is TGTGCCAGCAGCTCAAAGACAGGGAGGAACTATGGCTACACCTTC.

This chain links TRBV18 with TRBJ2-3; weak D call: TRBD2 (5 bases). The V end lost 1 base, the J end lost 2 bases, and 7 bases lay between the germline ends. CDR1 is KGHSH and CDR2 is LQKENI in the germline V gene. This CDR3 is 14 amino acids long. CDR3 nucleotides: TGTGCCAGCTCACCACTAGCGAACACAGATACGCAGTATTTT. Its protein is CASSPLANTDTQYF.

The gene calls are TRBV7-2 and TRBJ1-2; 7 nucleotides line up with TRBD1. The CDR3 has 13 residues. The trim removed 6 bases at V and 5 bases at J, leaving 6 bases unmatched. In germline, CDR1 is SGHTA, CDR2 FQGNSA. CDR3 protein: CASSKGQRYGYTF. Written as DNA, the CDR3 is TGTGCCAGCAGTAAGGGACAGAGATATGGCTACACCTTC. Supplemented by reference TRBV7-2 and TRBJ1-2, the full variable domain reads GAGVSQSPSNKVTEKGKDVELRCDPISGHTALYWYRQSLGQGLEFLIYFQGNSAPDKSGLPSDRFSAERTGGSVSTLTIQRTQQEDSAVYLCASSKGQRYGYTFGSGTRLTVV.

This chain uses TRBV19 with TRBJ2-6; unclear D gene. The V end was cut by 3 bases, the J end by 2 bases, with 8 bases between. This CDR3 is 15 amino acids long. The germline CDR1 and CDR2 sequences are LNHDA and SQIVND (reference sequence). CDR3 loop: CASSIAAAGANVLTF. CDR3 nucleotide sequence: TGTGCCAGTAGTATTGCTGCGGCTGGGGCCAACGTCCTGACTTTC.

This chain links TRBV30 with TRBJ1-2; no definite D call. This CDR3 comprises 12 residues. V was cut by 1 base and J by 6 bases, with 9 bases left in between. CDR1 is GTSNPN and CDR2 is SVGIG in the germline V gene (reference sequence). Here the CDR3 reads CAWSDGGNGYTF. CDR3 sequence (DNA): TGTGCCTGGAGTGACGGAGGGAATGGCTACACCTTC.

The chain recombines TRBV6-5 with TRBJ2-7; D is possibly TRBD1 (5 bases). The CDR3 runs 15 residues. Germline CDR1 MNHEY, CDR2 SVGAGI. Between the trimmed V and J ends, which lost 0 bases and 2 bases, there was a span of 11 bases. CDR3 DNA: TGTGCCAGCAGTTACTCCTTACAGGAGACCTACGAGCAGTACTTC. Residues: CASSYSLQETYEQYF.

This clone was seen only a few times. The junction differs from germline at one of its ends, possibly a read error. The chain couples TRBV6-1 to TRBJ2-7; TRBD1 matches 7 bases. The length of the CDR3 is 13 residues. Germline V CDR1 and CDR2: MNHNS, SASEGT. The CDR3 nucleotides read TGTGCCAGCAGCGAAGGGGGCTTCTACGAGCAGTACTTC. Translating gives CASSEGGFYEQYF.

The rearrangement links TRBV5-5 to TRBJ2-7, with 7 bases aligning to TRBD1. Germline V gene lookup returns CDR1 SGHKS and CDR2 YYEKEE (reference sequence). The CDR3 is made up of 13 amino acids. The J segment lost 5 bases and the V segment lost 3 bases, leaving 5 bases of the junction unmatched. In DNA, the CDR3 is TGTGCCAGCAGCTCCGGGACAGTCCACGAGCAGTACGTC. It encodes CASSSGTVHEQYV.

The chain uses TRBV19 and TRBJ2-1; 7 bases are a match to TRBD2. CDR3 size: 16 residues. V shed 8 bases and J 2 bases; nucleotides not matched to a gene: 12. Germline values: CDR1 LNHDA, CDR2 SQIVND (reference sequence). The chain's CDR3 is CASPREGSLPYNEQFF. The CDR3 DNA follows: TGTGCCAGTCCCAGGGAGGGGAGTCTCCCCTACAATGAGCAGTTCTTC.

The rearrangement links TRBV9 to TRBJ2-1; 7 nucleotides agree with TRBD2. With V trimmed by 4 bases and J by 10 bases, 11 bases remained unmatched. Germline CDR1 and CDR2: SGDLS and YYNGEE. The CDR3 loop spans 14 amino acids. The CDR3, as DNA: TGTGCCAGCAGCCGACTAGCCCAAATGAACGAGCAGTTCTTC. Its protein is CASSRLAQMNEQFF.

V gene TRBV6-5 combines with J gene TRBJ2-7, with 11 bases matching TRBD1. V shed 6 bases and J 0 bases; nucleotides not matched to a gene: 4. CDR1 MNHEY and CDR2 SVGAGI come from the germline V gene. The CDR3 consists of 15 residues. The CDR3 loop is CASRPGTGGSYEQYF. The CDR3 nucleotides are TGTGCCAGCAGGCCCGGGACAGGGGGCTCCTACGAGCAGTACTTC.

The V and J genes are TRBV6-1 and TRBJ2-5; tentative D call: TRBD2 (5 bases). Germline lookup yields CDR1 MNHNS and CDR2 SASEGT. V gave up 3 bases and J gave up 2 bases, with 13 bases separating them. The CDR3 is 15 residues long. The CDR3 protein is CASSDGVTDQETQYF. CDR3 DNA sequence: TGTGCCAGCAGTGACGGGGTAACAGATCAAGAGACCCAGTACTTC.

The gene calls are TRBV7-8 and TRBJ2-7; 8 bases line up with TRBD1. The germline V gene has CDR1 SGHVS and CDR2 FQNEAQ. The CDR3 spans 16 residues. J lost 5 bases, V lost 2 bases, and 11 bases had no gene match. Written as DNA, the CDR3 is TGTGCCAGCAGCTTATTTAGGACAGGGCCCGCAAACGAGCAGTACGTC. Translating it yields CASSLFRTGPANEQYV.

The rearrangement uses TRBV28 and TRBJ2-7, with D possibly being TRBD2 (6 bases). Trimming removed 3 bases from V and 2 bases from J, with 11 bases in between. This CDR3 spans 14 amino acids. Per the germline V gene, CDR1 is MDHEN and CDR2 is SYDVKM. The CDR3 coding sequence is TGTGCCAGCAGTTTTACCGGCGGGACCTACGAGCAGTACTTC. This codes for CASSFTGGTYEQYF.

This sequence joins TRBV9 and TRBJ2-7, with D possibly being TRBD1 (6 bases). There are 15 residues in the CDR3. V dropped 3 bases and J dropped 3 bases, with 16 bases sitting between them. Looked up from germline, CDR1 is SGDLS and CDR2 is YYNGEE. The CDR3 sequence: CASSARDTVYYEQYF. The CDR3 DNA sequence: TGTGCCAGCAGCGCAAGGGACACGGTTTACTACGAGCAGTACTTC.